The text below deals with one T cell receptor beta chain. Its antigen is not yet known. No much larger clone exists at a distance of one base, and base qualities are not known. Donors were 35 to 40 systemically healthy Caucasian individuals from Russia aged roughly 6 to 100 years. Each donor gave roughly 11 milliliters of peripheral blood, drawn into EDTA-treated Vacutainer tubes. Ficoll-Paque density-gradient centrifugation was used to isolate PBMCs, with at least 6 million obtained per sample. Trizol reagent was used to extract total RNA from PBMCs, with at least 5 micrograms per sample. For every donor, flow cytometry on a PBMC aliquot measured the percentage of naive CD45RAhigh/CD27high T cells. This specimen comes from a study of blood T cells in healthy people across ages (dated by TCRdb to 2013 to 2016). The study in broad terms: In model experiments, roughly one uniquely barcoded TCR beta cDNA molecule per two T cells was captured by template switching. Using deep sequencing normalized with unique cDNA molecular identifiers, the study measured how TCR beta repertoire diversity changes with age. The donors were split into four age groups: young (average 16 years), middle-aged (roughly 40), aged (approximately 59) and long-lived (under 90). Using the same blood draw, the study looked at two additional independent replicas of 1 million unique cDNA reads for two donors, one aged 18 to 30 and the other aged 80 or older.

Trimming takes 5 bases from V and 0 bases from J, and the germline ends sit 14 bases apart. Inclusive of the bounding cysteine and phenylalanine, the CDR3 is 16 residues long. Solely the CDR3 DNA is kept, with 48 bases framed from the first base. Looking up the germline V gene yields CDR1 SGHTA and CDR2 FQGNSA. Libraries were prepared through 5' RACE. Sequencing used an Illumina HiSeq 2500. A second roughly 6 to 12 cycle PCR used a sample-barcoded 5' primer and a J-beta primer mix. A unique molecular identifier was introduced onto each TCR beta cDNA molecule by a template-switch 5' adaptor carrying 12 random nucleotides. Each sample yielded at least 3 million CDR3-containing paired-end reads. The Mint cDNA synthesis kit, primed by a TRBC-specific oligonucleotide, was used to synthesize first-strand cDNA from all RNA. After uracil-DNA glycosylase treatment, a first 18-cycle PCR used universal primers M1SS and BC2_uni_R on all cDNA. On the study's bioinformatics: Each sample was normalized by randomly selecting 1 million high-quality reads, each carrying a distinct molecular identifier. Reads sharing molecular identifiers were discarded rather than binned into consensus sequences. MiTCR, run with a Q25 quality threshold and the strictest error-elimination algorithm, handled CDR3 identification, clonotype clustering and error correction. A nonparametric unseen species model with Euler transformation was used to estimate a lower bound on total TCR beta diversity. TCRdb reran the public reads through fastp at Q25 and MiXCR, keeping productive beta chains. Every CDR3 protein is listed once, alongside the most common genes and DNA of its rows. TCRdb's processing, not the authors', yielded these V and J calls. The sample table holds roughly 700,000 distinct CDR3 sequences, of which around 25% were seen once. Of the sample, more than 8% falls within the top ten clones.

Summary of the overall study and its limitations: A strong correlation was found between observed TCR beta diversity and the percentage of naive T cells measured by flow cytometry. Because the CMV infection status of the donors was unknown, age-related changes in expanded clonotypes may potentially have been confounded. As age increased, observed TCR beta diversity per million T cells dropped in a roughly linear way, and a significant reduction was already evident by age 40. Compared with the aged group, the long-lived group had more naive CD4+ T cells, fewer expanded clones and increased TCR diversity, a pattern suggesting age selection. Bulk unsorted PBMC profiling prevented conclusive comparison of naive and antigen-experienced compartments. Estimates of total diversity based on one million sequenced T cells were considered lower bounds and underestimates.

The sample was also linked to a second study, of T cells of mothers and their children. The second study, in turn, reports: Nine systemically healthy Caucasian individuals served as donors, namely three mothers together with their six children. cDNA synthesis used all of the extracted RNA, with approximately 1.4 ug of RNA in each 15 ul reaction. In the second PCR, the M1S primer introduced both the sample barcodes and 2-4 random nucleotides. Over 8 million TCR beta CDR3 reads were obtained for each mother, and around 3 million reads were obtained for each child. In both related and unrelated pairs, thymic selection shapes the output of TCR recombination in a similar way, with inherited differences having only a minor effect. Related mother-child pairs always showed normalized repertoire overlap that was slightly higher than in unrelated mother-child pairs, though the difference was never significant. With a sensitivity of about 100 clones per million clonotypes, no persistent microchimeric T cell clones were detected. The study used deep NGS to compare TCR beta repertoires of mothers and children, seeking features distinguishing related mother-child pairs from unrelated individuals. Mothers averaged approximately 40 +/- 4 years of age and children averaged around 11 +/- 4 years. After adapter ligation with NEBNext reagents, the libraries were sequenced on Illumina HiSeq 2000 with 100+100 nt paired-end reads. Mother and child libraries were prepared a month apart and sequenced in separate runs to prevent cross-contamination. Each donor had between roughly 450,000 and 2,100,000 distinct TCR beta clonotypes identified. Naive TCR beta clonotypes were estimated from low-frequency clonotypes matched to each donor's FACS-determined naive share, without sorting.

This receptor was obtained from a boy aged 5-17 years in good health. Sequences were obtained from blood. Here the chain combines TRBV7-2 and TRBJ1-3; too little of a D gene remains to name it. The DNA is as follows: TGTGCCAGCAGCATTCGTTGGGGTTCCTCTGGAAACACCATATATTTT. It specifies CASSIRWGSSGNTIYF. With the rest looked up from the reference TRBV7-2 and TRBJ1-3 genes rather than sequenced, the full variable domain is GAGVSQSPSNKVTEKGKDVELRCDPISGHTALYWYRQSLGQGLEFLIYFQGNSAPDKSGLPSDRFSAERTGGSVSTLTIQRTQQEDSAVYLCASSIRWGSSGNTIYFGEGSWLTVV.